These T cell receptor beta chains were read from a single sample in a study of tumor-infiltrating lymphocytes in primary liver carcinoma. TCRdb reanalysed the multiplex PCR reads using MiXCR and keeps one entry per CDR3 protein. The data hold some 190,000 distinct CDR3 sequences, with over 45% observed a single time. The specimen was peripheral blood. Source of these receptors: a man aged 35-49 years with primary liver carcinoma and hepatitis B virus infection. The CDR3 runs from the conserved cysteine through the conserved F or W. The order of the fields is D gene, J gene, V gene, CDR3 length, clone size, CDR3 DNA, CDR3 protein. A D gene is named only where the DNA matches it firmly. Clone size is given for some rows only: seen once, a few or many times, or a class if the clone is expanded.

>-|TRBJ2-7|TRBV11-2|15|-
TGTGCCAGCAGCTTTATGATGACAGACTCCTACGAACAGTACTTC
CASSFMMTDSYEQYF
>-|TRBJ2-5|TRBV7-9|14|few
TGTGCCAGCAGCCGTACCGGGACCCAAGAGACCCAGTACTTC
CASSRTGTQETQYF
>TRBD1|TRBJ2-3|TRBV4-1|15|-
TGCGCCAGCAGCCAACAAGGACAGGGGACAGATACGCAGTATTTT
CASSQQGQGTDTQYF
>TRBD2|TRBJ2-5|TRBV30|14|-
TGTGCCTGGTCTGTAGCGGGGACGGGAGAGACCCAGTACTTC
CAWSVAGTGETQYF
>-|TRBJ1-3|TRBV5-1|13|-
TGCGCCAGCAGCTTGAATTCTGGAAACACCATATATTTT
CASSLNSGNTIYF
>-|TRBJ1-1|TRBV6-5|11|-
TGTGCCAGTAGTACCGGGACCGCGGCTTTCTTT
CASSTGTAAFF
>-|TRBJ2-4|TRBV29-1|18|many
TGCAGCGTTGAGACCGGGGCGACAAGTTTCCTAGGTGGTGACATTCAGTACTTC
CSVETGATSFLGGDIQYF
>-|TRBJ1-1|TRBV11-2|16|-
TGTGCCAGCAGCCTCAACGGGCACCAGGTAGACACGGGAGATTTCTTT
CASSLNGHQVDTGDFF
>-|TRBJ2-7|TRBV11-2|11|-
TGTGCCAACAGCTTCGTGGTCGAGCAGTACTTC
CANSFVVEQYF
>-|TRBJ2-3|TRBV14|16|-
TGTGCCAGCAGCTACCCGCGCGGACAGAGAACAGATACGCAGTATTTT
CASSYPRGQRTDTQYF
>TRBD1|TRBJ1-2|TRBV6-6|17|few
TGTGCCAGCAGTTACGGGGGGGCAGGGGGCAAGAACTATGGCTACACCTTC
CASSYGGAGGKNYGYTF
>-|TRBJ2-3|TRBV6-1|17|few
TGTGCCAGCAGTTCTAACCAGGGATTAGGAAGCACAGATACGCAGTATTTT
CASSSNQGLGSTDTQYF
>-|TRBJ2-2|TRBV6-5|16|-
TGTGCCAGCAGTCAACGACCGGTTGTTAGCACCGGGGGGCTGTTTTTT
CASSQRPVVSTGGLFF
>-|TRBJ2-1|TRBV1|16|-
TGCACCAGCAGCCAATTCGGGACTAGCGGGATATGTGAGCAGTCCTTC
CTSSQFGTSGICEQSF
>-|TRBJ2-5|TRBV29-1|14|many
TGCAGCGTGGCTGGTGGGGAGGCCCAAGAGACCCAGTACTTC
CSVAGGEAQETQYF
>-|TRBJ1-5|TRBV6-1|14|-
TGTGCCAGCAGTTCTGCCGGACCCATTCAGCCCCAGCATTTT
CASSSAGPIQPQHF
>TRBD1|TRBJ1-2|TRBV11-2|14|many
TGTGCCAGCAGCTTATCGTCGGACAGGCGTGGCTACACCTTC
CASSLSSDRRGYTF
>TRBD1|TRBJ2-3|TRBV28|14|-
TGTGCCAGCCGCCGACAGGGGAAAACAGATACGCAGTATTTT
CASRRQGKTDTQYF
>-|TRBJ2-7|TRBV4-1|17|-
TGCGCCAGCAGCCAAGGTGCACTTGGGGACTGCTCCTACGAGCATTACTTC
CASSQGALGDCSYEHYF
>-|TRBJ2-3|TRBV12-3/TRBV12-4|13|-
TGTGCCAGCAGCATCGACCGCACAGATACGCAGTATTTT
CASSIDRTDTQYF
>-|TRBJ1-2|TRBV6-5|16|few
TGTGCCAGCAGTTACTCTTGGGAGGTCTCAAACTATGGCTACACCTTC
CASSYSWEVSNYGYTF
>-|TRBJ2-7|TRBV11-1|13|-
TGTGCCAACACCTTACTCGGACCCTACGAGCAGTACTTC
CANTLLGPYEQYF
>-|TRBJ1-2|TRBV7-9|14|-
TGTGCCAGCAGCGAGTCAGGAGGGAACTATGGCTACACCTTC
CASSESGGNYGYTF
>-|TRBJ2-6|TRBV19|16|-
TGTGCCAGTAGCTCGGGACGTTTTTCTGGGGCCAACGTCCTGACTTTC
CASSSGRFSGANVLTF
>-|TRBJ1-1|TRBV11-2|13|once
TGTGCCAGCAGCTTAGGCTGGGGCACTGGAGCTTTCTTT
CASSLGWGTGAFF
>-|TRBJ2-1|TRBV7-9|16|-
TGTGCCAGCAGCTTACAGGGCCGGAGCTCCTACAATGAGCAGTTCTTC
CASSLQGRSSYNEQFF
>-|TRBJ2-7|TRBV11-2|12|-
TGTGCCAGCAGCTTAGACTGGGGCGAGCGGTACTTC
CASSLDWGERYF
>-|TRBJ1-4|TRBV11-2|15|many
TGTGCCAGCAGCTTAGGGATCACCAGGGATGAAAAACTGTTTTTT
CASSLGITRDEKLFF
>-|TRBJ2-1|TRBV6-6|15|-
TGTGCCAGCAGTTTGGTGGAGGGCCCCTACAATGAGCAGTTCTTC
CASSLVEGPYNEQFF
>-|TRBJ2-1|TRBV4-1|15|-
TGCGCCAGCAGCCAAGAAGGGAGGAGGGCAGTTAAGCAGCTCTTC
CASSQEGRRAVKQLF
>-|TRBJ2-1|TRBV9|15|-
TGTGCCATCGGGGGACTGAACCCCTCCTACAATGAGCAGTTCTTC
CAIGGLNPSYNEQFF
>-|TRBJ2-2|TRBV11-3|13|-
TGTGCCAGTAGCTTAGCTAGCTCCGGGGAGCTGCTTTTT
CASSLASSGELLF
>-|TRBJ1-6|TRBV10-3|12|-
TGTGCCATCAGTCCCGACGAGACACCCCTCCACTTT
CAISPDETPLHF
>TRBD2|TRBJ2-3|TRBV7-2|15|-
TGTGCCAGCAGCTTAGTAGCGGGGGGGGGGAATACGCAGTACTTT
CASSLVAGGGNTQYF
>TRBD1|TRBJ2-6|TRBV4-1|19|-
TGCGCCAGCAGCCAAGTTCATTACAGGGGCAACTCTGGGGCCAACCTCCTGACTTTC
CASSQVHYRGNSGANLLTF
>TRBD1|TRBJ1-5|TRBV7-8|16|-
TGTGCCAGCAGCTCCGGACAGGGTTTGAGCAATCAGCCCCAGCATTTT
CASSSGQGLSNQPQHF
>TRBD2|TRBJ2-1|TRBV29-1|14|-
TGCAGCGCTGAGACTAGCGGGAGCTTAAATGAGCAGTTCTTC
CSAETSGSLNEQFF
>-|TRBJ2-2|TRBV6-2/TRBV6-3|13|-
TGTGCCAGCAGTTACACGGCAACCGGGGAGCTGTTTTTT
CASSYTATGELFF
>TRBD2|TRBJ2-1|TRBV11-2|15|-
TGTGCCAGTAGCTTTGAACTAGCGTTCTACAATGAGCAGTTCTTC
CASSFELAFYNEQFF
>-|TRBJ2-3|TRBV13|13|once
TGTGCCAGCAGCTTACCTAGACAAGATACGCAGTATTTT
CASSLPRQDTQYF
>-|TRBJ2-2|TRBV12-3/TRBV12-4|12|few
TGTGCCAGCCTAATCAACATCGGGGAGCTGTTTTTT
CASLINIGELFF
>-|TRBJ2-2|TRBV5-1|14|-
TGCGCCAGCAGCTTGGACACGAACACCGGGGAGCTGTTTTTT
CASSLDTNTGELFF
>TRBD1|TRBJ1-4|TRBV28|15|few
TGTGCCAGCAGTTTAGGACAGGGAGCTAATGAAAAACTGTTTTTT
CASSLGQGANEKLFF
>-|TRBJ2-2|TRBV29-1|14|-
TGCAGCGTCCGGGACTGGAGGGACACCGGGGAGCTGTTTTTT
CSVRDWRDTGELFF
>TRBD1|TRBJ2-1|TRBV28|15|-
TGTGCCAGCATAGGGACAGGGGGCGCGTGGAATGAGCAGTTCTTC
CASIGTGGAWNEQFF